The TCR beta chain described here comes from a study of beta chain features in type 1 diabetes. TCRB transcripts that were expressed got sequenced, as all of the isolated RNA had been reverse transcribed. It was found that naive, central memory and regulatory T cell samples averaged around 3.8 million reads. Only in-frame clones appear in the TCRdb table, and some are missing; sequencing was by immunoSEQ multiplex PCR. The data hold about 130,000 clones, with 9% to 9.5% observed a single time. Every participating donor gave one draw, a heparinised blood sample averaging roughly 100 mL. The CDR3 length is 18 residues. V trimming: 7 bases; J trimming: 0 bases; junction bases outside the gene matches: 16. Germline V gene sequence: CDR1 SGHRS, CDR2 YFSETQ.

This sequence was found in a young man in good health. The chain recombines TRBV5-1 with TRBJ1-5; 7 bases are a match to TRBD1. What was sequenced was central memory CD4+ T cells from blood. DNA of the CDR3: TGCGCCAGCGGGATTTGGACAGGCCTACTATATAGCAATCAGCCCCAGCATTTT. Translation gives CASGIWTGLLYSNQPQHF.